Listed below are T cell receptor beta chains from one sample, sequenced in a study of blood T cell repertoires in COVID-19. TCRdb's table, derived via immunoSEQ multiplex PCR, lists solely in-frame clones and lacks some. The table has around 160,000 clones, about four fifths seen once; the top ten hold 7% to 10%. What was sequenced was peripheral blood. The source is a human donor with acute or convalescent COVID-19. The donor label of this sample is uncertain. The CDR3 runs from the conserved cysteine through the conserved F or W. D genes are given only for firm matches. A row's size may be missing; if present it is once, few, many or a size class.

d_gene	abundance	j_gene	v_gene	CDR3aa	CDR3nt
NA	NA	TRBJ1-3	TRBV12-3/TRBV12-4	CASSFYSGNTIYF	TGTGCCAGCAGTTTTTACTCTGGAAACACCATATATTTT
NA	NA	TRBJ1-1	TRBV19	CASSRTAVSNTEAFF	TGTGCCAGTAGCCGGACAGCCGTTTCGAACACTGAAGCTTTCTTT
NA	NA	TRBJ2-1	TRBV20-1	CSASLAEQFF	TGCAGTGCTAGCCTAGCGGAGCAGTTCTTC
TRBD1	NA	TRBJ1-1	TRBV4-1	CASSQDTRGQRAFF	TGCGCCAGCAGCCAAGATACCAGGGGGCAAAGAGCTTTCTTT
NA	few	TRBJ1-1	TRBV11-2	CASTLDPIVGAFF	TGTGCCAGCACCCTAGATCCGATAGTTGGAGCTTTCTTT
NA	once	TRBJ2-1	TRBV11-2	CASSLAAYNEQFF	TGTGCCAGCAGCTTAGCTGCGTACAATGAGCAGTTCTTC
NA	NA	TRBJ1-2	TRBV21-1	CASSSPGGYTF	TGTGCCAGCAGTTCACCGGGTGGCTACACCTTC
TRBD1	NA	TRBJ1-2	TRBV15	CATSRDRGRYGYTF	TGTGCCACCAGCAGGGACAGGGGGCGCTATGGCTACACCTTC
NA	NA	TRBJ1-6	TRBV4-1	CASSRGTAGFSPLHF	TGCGCCAGCAGCCGAGGGACCGCGGGGTTTTCACCCCTCCACTTT
TRBD1	NA	TRBJ2-5	TRBV30	CAWSPAYRDRAARVSYF	TGTGCCTGGAGTCCTGCATACCGGGACAGGGCGGCTAGGGTCTCCTACTTC
TRBD1	NA	TRBJ1-3	TRBV6-6	CASRNSGTGGDTIYF	TGTGCCAGCAGAAACAGCGGGACAGGGGGGGACACCATATATTTT
TRBD2	NA	TRBJ2-2	TRBV5-1	CASKPSGGTNTGELFF	TGCGCCAGCAAACCTAGCGGGGGGACGAACACCGGGGAGCTGTTTTTT
TRBD2	NA	TRBJ2-1	TRBV5-8	CASSLDRLAGEDNEQFF	TGTGCCAGCAGCTTGGACCGCCTAGCGGGGGAGGACAATGAGCAGTTCTTC
TRBD1	NA	TRBJ1-2	TRBV10-3	CASLERGQGDYGYTF	TGTGCCAGTCTGGAAAGAGGACAGGGCGACTATGGCTACACCTTC
NA	NA	TRBJ1-3	TRBV30	CAWTKVVSGNTIYF	TGTGCCTGGACCAAAGTAGTCTCTGGAAACACCATATATTTT
NA	NA	TRBJ1-2	TRBV19	CASSMPSLVGYTF	TGTGCCAGTAGTATGCCCTCACTGGTTGGCTACACCTTC
NA	once	TRBJ1-6	TRBV19	CASTGDGGGVRNSPLHF	TGTGCCAGTACGGGGGACGGCGGGGGCGTCCGTAATTCACCCCTCCACTTT
NA	NA	TRBJ2-4	TRBV18	CASSPPQGAKNIQYF	TGTGCCAGCTCACCACCGCAGGGGGCCAAAAACATTCAGTACTTC
NA	NA	TRBJ2-2	TRBV6-5	CAVQGNTGELFF	TGTGCCGTACAGGGGAACACCGGGGAGCTGTTTTTT
TRBD1	NA	TRBJ2-2	TRBV5-1	CASSSPGQGDTGELFF	TGCGCCAGCAGCTCCCCGGGACAGGGAGACACCGGGGAGCTGTTTTTT
NA	NA	TRBJ1-4	TRBV6-5	CASSLGREGKLFF	TGTGCCAGCAGCCTCGGGAGGGAAGGAAAACTGTTTTTT
NA	NA	TRBJ1-2	TRBV15	CATSRDIGQAKGYTF	TGTGCCACCAGCAGAGATATAGGCCAGGCGAAAGGCTACACCTTC
NA	NA	TRBJ2-2	TRBV19	CASSETGGAYSGELFF	TGTGCCAGTAGTGAAACCGGGGGTGCTTATTCCGGGGAGCTGTTTTTT
NA	NA	TRBJ1-4	TRBV9	CASSVEGDGGKLFF	TGTGCCAGCAGCGTAGAAGGAGATGGTGGAAAACTGTTTTTT
NA	NA	TRBJ2-3	TRBV5-1	CASSLGANSADTQYF	TGCGCCAGCAGCTTGGGCGCCAATAGCGCAGATACGCAGTATTTT
NA	few	TRBJ2-7	TRBV24-1	CATSKTGYEQYF	TGTGCCACCAGTAAGACAGGCTACGAGCAGTACTTC
NA	NA	TRBJ2-7	TRBV19	CASSQDYLGTYEQYF	TGTGCCAGTAGCCAAGACTACCTGGGGACCTACGAGCAGTACTTC
TRBD1	NA	TRBJ1-6	TRBV5-5	CASSLTGGGSPLHF	TGTGCCAGCAGCTTGACAGGGGGGGGATCACCCCTCCACTTT
NA	few	TRBJ1-2	TRBV7-8	CASSPGGGRLNYGYTF	TGTGCCAGCAGCCCTGGGGGGGGTCGCCTAAACTATGGCTACACCTTC
TRBD2	NA	TRBJ2-3	TRBV30	CAWSPEDGGGLRDTQYF	TGTGCCTGGAGTCCAGAGGACGGCGGGGGGCTGCGGGATACGCAGTATTTT
TRBD1	NA	TRBJ1-1	TRBV7-9	CASSPRTGRNTEAFF	TGTGCCAGCAGCCCTCGGACAGGGAGGAACACTGAAGCTTTCTTT
TRBD1	NA	TRBJ1-6	TRBV6-5	CASSQTGSNSPLHF	TGTGCCAGCAGTCAGACAGGGAGTAATTCACCCCTCCACTTT
NA	NA	TRBJ1-3	TRBV18	CASSPVVGISGNTIYF	TGTGCCAGCTCACCCGTGGTCGGGATCTCTGGAAACACCATATATTTT
NA	NA	TRBJ1-1	TRBV5-8	CASSLWQSNTEAFF	TGTGCCAGCAGCTTGTGGCAGTCGAACACTGAAGCTTTCTTT
NA	NA	TRBJ2-7	TRBV19	CASSIGQYYEQYF	TGTGCCAGTAGTATTGGCCAATACTACGAGCAGTACTTC
NA	once	TRBJ2-1	TRBV27	CASSQSGAGLYNEQFF	TGTGCCAGCAGTCAATCAGGGGCAGGGCTATACAATGAGCAGTTCTTC
TRBD1	NA	TRBJ1-1	TRBV5-1	CASSLQGGKNTEAFF	TGCGCCAGCAGCCTCCAGGGGGGCAAGAACACTGAAGCTTTCTTT
NA	NA	TRBJ2-3	TRBV7-8	CASSSAGATVNQPQYF	TGTGCCAGCAGCTCCGCGGGGGCGACAGTCAATCAGCCCCAGTATTTT
TRBD2	NA	TRBJ2-1	TRBV19	CASRIGTTSYNEQFF	TGTGCCAGTAGAATAGGGACTACCTCCTACAATGAGCAGTTCTTC
TRBD1	NA	TRBJ1-1	TRBV9	CASSFGQGNTEAFF	TGTGCCAGCAGCTTCGGACAGGGGAACACTGAAGCTTTCTTT
NA	NA	TRBJ1-2	TRBV18	CASSQGGNENYGYTF	TGTGCCAGCTCACAAGGCGGCAATGAGAACTATGGCTACACCTTC
NA	NA	TRBJ2-2	TRBV5-5	CASSLVPGHSLTGELFF	TGTGCCAGCAGCTTGGTCCCCGGACACAGCCTCACCGGGGAGCTGTTTTTT
TRBD1	NA	TRBJ1-6	TRBV4-2	CASSRGTGINSPLHF	TGTGCCAGCAGCCGGGGGACAGGGATTAATTCACCCCTCCACTTT
NA	NA	TRBJ1-2	TRBV6-5	CASSTRGVDGYTF	TGTGCCAGCAGTACCCGGGGGGTTGATGGCTACACCTTC
NA	NA	TRBJ1-5	TRBV7-9	CASSLGGANQPQHF	TGTGCCAGCAGCTTAGGTGGAGCTAATCAGCCCCAGCATTTT
NA	many	TRBJ2-3	TRBV5-4	CASSWSGTDTQYF	TGTGCCAGCAGCTGGAGCGGCACAGATACGCAGTATTTT
TRBD1	NA	TRBJ2-7	TRBV10-3	CAIRTTGTDEQYF	TGTGCCATCAGGACGACAGGGACGGACGAGCAGTACTTC
TRBD1	NA	TRBJ1-5	TRBV28	CASRGGTGHQPQHF	TGTGCCAGCAGGGGGGGGACAGGGCATCAGCCCCAGCATTTT
TRBD1	NA	TRBJ1-1	TRBV28	CASRTGGAGDTEAFF	TGTGCCAGCAGAACAGGGGGCGCCGGGGACACTGAAGCTTTCTTT
NA	few	TRBJ1-5	TRBV6-6	CASSPRRFRGRGNQPQHF	TGTGCCAGCAGTCCACGACGATTCAGGGGTAGGGGGAATCAGCCCCAGCATTTT
NA	NA	TRBJ1-6	TRBV6-5	CASSYSSSSYNSPLHF	TGTGCCAGCAGTTACTCGTCCAGCTCCTATAATTCACCCCTCCACTTT